A single sample gave rise to the 30 T cell receptor beta chains below, sequenced in a study of blood T cell repertoires in COVID-19. Assay used: immunoSEQ multiplex PCR; TCRdb lists only in-frame clones, some missing. The repertoire holds about 93,000 clones, with around 90% as singletons. The sequenced sample was peripheral blood. The receptors come from a man in his forties or fifties with acute or convalescent COVID-19.

This chain connects TRBV5-6 to TRBJ1-1; D is unresolved. The CDR3 contains 12 residues. The V gene lost 2 bases and the J gene lost 4 bases, with 6 bases spanning the gap. Germline lookup yields CDR1 SGHDT and CDR2 YYEEEE. CDR3 nucleotides: TGTGCCAGCAGCTTTCGGGGCACTGAAGCTTTCTTT. Encoded protein: CASSFRGTEAFF.

CDR3 in amino acids: CASKSSVNQPQHF. CDR3 sequence (DNA): TGTGCCAGCAAGAGCTCGGTCAATCAGCCCCAGCATTTT. The chain couples TRBV6-5 to TRBJ1-5; D is ambiguous. The CDR3 extends over 13 amino acids. Trimming cost V 7 bases and J 3 bases, with 10 bases left between them. CDR1 and CDR2 from the germline V gene are MNHEY and SVGAGI.

As to this clone: A junction boundary mismatches the germline segment, possibly from a read error. The chain is built from TRBV2 and TRBJ2-1; D is uncertain. Germline CDR1 reads SNHLY; CDR2 reads FYNNEI. The CDR3 is made up of 12 amino acids. The CDR3 loop is CAGGHSFNEQFF. DNA for the CDR3: TGTGCCGGCGGTCACTCCTTCAATGAGCAGTTCTTC.

The chain uses TRBV6-5 and TRBJ2-7; D is perhaps TRBD1 (6 bases). The CDR3 is made up of 14 amino acids. Trimming removed 5 bases from V and 3 bases from J, with 14 bases in between. CDR1 is MNHEY and CDR2 is SVGAGI in the germline V gene. The DNA of the CDR3 is TGTGCCAGCAGTACCGGGACAAACCTCTACGAGCAGTACGTC. It translates to CASSTGTNLYEQYV.

This clone was seen more than once but under ten times. The gene calls are TRBV6-5 and TRBJ2-7; 10 bases fit TRBD1. The CDR3 runs to 14 residues. The junction had 7 bases not matched to a gene; V was cut back by 6 bases and J by 5 bases. Germline CDR1 is MNHEY and CDR2 is SVGAGI. DNA for the CDR3: TGTGCCAGCAGCCGTGGACAGGGGGTCGACGAGCAGTACTTC. This translates into CASSRGQGVDEQYF.

The gene calls are TRBV6-5 and TRBJ1-1, with 7 bases identical to TRBD1. The germline V gene has CDR1 MNHEY and CDR2 SVGAGI. The CDR3 is 14 amino acids. Trimming cost V 6 bases and J 1 base; bases outside gene matches: 5. CDR3 sequence (DNA): TGTGCCAGCAGCCTCGGACAGGCGAACACTGAAGCTTTCTTT. This translates into CASSLGQANTEAFF.

The chain links TRBV6-8 to TRBJ2-7, with 12 bases matching TRBD2. The CDR3 length is 15 residues. Germline CDR1 MNHGY, CDR2 SAAAGT. Losses at the gene ends were 7 bases for V and 5 bases for J; bases not matched to a gene: 9. The CDR3 loop reads CASTHRTSGGNEQYV. For the CDR3, the DNA is TGTGCCAGCACCCACCGAACTAGCGGGGGGAACGAGCAGTACGTC.

This sequence joins TRBV7-2 and TRBJ1-2, with D hard to call. CDR3 length: 14 residues. Trimming took 1 base from V and 4 from J, leaving 10 bases between them. From germline, CDR1 is SGHTA and CDR2 FQGNSA. The DNA of the CDR3 is TGTGCCAGCAGCTTAGGACAAGGGAGCTATGGCTACACCTTC. Its translation: CASSLGQGSYGYTF. Full variable domain (rest looked up from reference TRBV7-2 and TRBJ1-2): GAGVSQSPSNKVTEKGKDVELRCDPISGHTALYWYRQSLGQGLEFLIYFQGNSAPDKSGLPSDRFSAERTGGSVSTLTIQRTQQEDSAVYLCASSLGQGSYGYTFGSGTRLTVV.

The rearrangement uses TRBV19 and TRBJ1-1; no definite D call. The length of the CDR3 is 15 residues. Trimming left V 2 bases short and J 1 base short, with 11 bases between. CDR1 is LNHDA, CDR2 SQIVND, per germline (reference sequence). The CDR3 bases are TGTGCCAGTAGTATACCCACTAGGGCGAACACTGAAGCTTTCTTT. It yields the protein CASSIPTRANTEAFF.

This clone was seen once. The chain joins TRBV28 to TRBJ1-1; the D is unclear. CDR3 length: 14 residues. V gave up 2 bases and J gave up 3 bases, with 10 bases separating them. The germline gives CDR1 MDHEN, CDR2 SYDVKM. CDR3: CASSLPYLDTEAFF. CDR3 in DNA: TGTGCCAGCAGTTTACCCTATCTGGACACTGAAGCTTTCTTT.

The rearrangement links TRBV27 to TRBJ1-4; no clear D gene. This CDR3 has 14 residues. Germline values: CDR1 MNHEY, CDR2 SMNVEV (reference sequence). With 2 bases removed from V and 8 bases from J, the gap between germline ends came to 12 bases. CDR3 coding DNA: TGTGCCAGCAGTTTAAACCCGGGGTGGGAAAAACTGTTTTTT. Translation gives CASSLNPGWEKLFF.

The chain uses TRBV7-6 and TRBJ2-5; D may be TRBD2 (5 bases). V lost 4 bases and J 0 bases, leaving 15 bases between the germline ends. The CDR3 loop spans 16 amino acids. Germline loops: CDR1 SGHVS, CDR2 FNYEAQ. Here the CDR3 reads CASSSPGKSYQETQYF. The CDR3 DNA sequence: TGTGCCAGCAGCTCCCCGGGGAAGTCCTACCAAGAGACCCAGTACTTC.

The chain has TRBV6-1 and TRBJ1-2, with unresolved D. Germline loops: CDR1 MNHNS, CDR2 SASEGT. The CDR3 sequence is 12 residues long. The V end was cut by 3 bases, the J end by 4 bases, with 6 bases between. The CDR3 nucleotides read TGTGCCAGCAGTGACACAGTCTATGGCTACACCTTC. Translation gives CASSDTVYGYTF.

This rearrangement joins TRBV11-2 to TRBJ2-7, with 7 bases matching TRBD2. The germline gives CDR1 SGHAT, CDR2 FQNNGV. The CDR3 runs 15 residues. V lost 4 bases, J lost 6 bases, and 12 bases stayed unmatched. The CDR3 is CASSSRGGRTGEQYF. Written as DNA, the CDR3 is TGTGCCAGCAGCTCGCGGGGCGGGAGAACCGGCGAGCAGTACTTC.

The chain joins TRBV27 to TRBJ2-3; the match to TRBD2 covers 12 bases. The V and J ends lost 6 bases and 0 bases, in that order; junction bases with no gene match: 7. Germline V CDR1 and CDR2: MNHEY, SMNVEV (reference sequence). The CDR3 is 17 amino acids. CDR3 amino acids: CASRPRLAGVSTDTQYF. The CDR3 DNA is TGTGCCAGCAGACCACGACTAGCGGGAGTCAGCACAGATACGCAGTATTTT.

V and J are TRBV11-3 and TRBJ2-2, with TRBD2 identical over 7 bases. Per the germline V gene, CDR1 is SGHNT and CDR2 is YENEEA. V gave up 3 bases and J gave up 5 bases; unmatched junction bases: 6. CDR3 size: 15 residues. In DNA form, the CDR3 reads TGTGCCAGCAGCTTCGGCGGGGGACGTACCGGGGAGCTGTTTTTT. Residues: CASSFGGGRTGELFF.

This clone was picked up one time. This sequence joins TRBV2 and TRBJ1-5, with TRBD1 as a possible D gene (5 bases). Between the trimmed V and J ends, which lost 7 bases and 2 bases, there was a span of 15 bases. CDR3 length: 15 amino acids. From germline, CDR1 is SNHLY and CDR2 FYNNEI. The CDR3, as DNA: TGTGCCAGCAAACAGGCCGTCTGGGGCAATCAGCCCCAGCATTTT. This codes for CASKQAVWGNQPQHF.

The CDR3 is CASSRSGSSYNEQFF. As DNA, the CDR3 is TGTGCCAGCAGCCGTAGCGGGAGCTCCTACAATGAGCAGTTCTTC. The V and J genes are TRBV5-4 and TRBJ2-1, with 9 bases fitting TRBD2. The CDR3 totals 15 residues. V dropped 4 bases and J dropped 0; count of bases not matched to a gene: 2. From germline, CDR1 is SGHNT and CDR2 YYREEE (reference sequence).

The table lists this clone with a count of one. This rearrangement joins TRBV6-5 to TRBJ1-2; TRBD1 matches 8 bases. The CDR3 is 14 amino acids. CDR1 is MNHEY and CDR2 is SVGAGI in the germline V gene. V was clipped by 6 bases and J by 4 bases; unmatched bases: 7. The DNA for the CDR3 is TGTGCCAGCAGACTAGGACAGGGCGTCTATGGCTACACCTTC. Translation: CASRLGQGVYGYTF.

This rearrangement joins TRBV4-3 to TRBJ2-3, with unresolved D. Germline assignment: CDR1 LGHNA and CDR2 YSLEER. The CDR3 length is 13 residues. V lost 3 bases to trimming and J lost 6 bases, with 10 bases between them. The CDR3 spells CASSQEFFDTQYF. The CDR3 bases are TGCGCCAGCAGCCAGGAGTTTTTTGATACGCAGTATTTT.

V usage is TRBV11-2 and J usage is TRBJ1-1, with 9 bases that match TRBD1. V lost 5 bases and J lost 4; bases outside the gene matches: 14. CDR1 and CDR2 (germline): SGHAT, FQNNGV. The CDR3 is 17 amino acids. CDR3 coding DNA: TGTGCCAGCAGCCGTTGGGACAGGGTGGCGCAGGGCACTGAAGCTTTCTTT. Its translation: CASSRWDRVAQGTEAFF.

The chain has TRBV7-9 and TRBJ1-2, with D possibly matching TRBD1 (5 bases). The length of the CDR3 is 11 residues. Trimming took off 10 bases at V and 8 bases at J, with 14 bases between the two ends. Germline V gene sequence: CDR1 SEHNR, CDR2 FQNEAQ (reference sequence). The CDR3 coding sequence is TGTGCCACGGCGTGGCAGGGCGGCTACACCTTC. Its translation is CATAWQGGYTF.

The chain couples TRBV2 to TRBJ1-6; D might be TRBD1 (6 bases). The CDR3 has 13 residues. Trimming cost V 6 bases and J 11 bases, with 14 bases left between them. Germline V gene data show CDR1 as SNHLY and CDR2 as FYNNEI. The CDR3 DNA follows: TGTGCCAGCAGAACTGACAGGAGTACACCCCTCCACTTT. Translated: CASRTDRSTPLHF.

This clone was picked up a small number of times. The gene calls are TRBV6-2 or TRBV6-3 and TRBJ2-5, with TRBD2 identical over 10 bases. V shed 6 bases and J 1 base; nucleotides not matched to a gene: 5. CDR3 length equals 15 residues. Germline loops: CDR1 MNHEY, CDR2 SVGEGT. As DNA, the CDR3 is TGTGCCAGCAGCAAACTAGCGGGGCTCCAAGAGACCCAGTACTTC. The encoded protein is CASSKLAGLQETQYF.

This chain joins TRBV19 and TRBJ2-5, with TRBD2 as a possible D gene (5 bases). Germline V gene data show CDR1 as LNHDA and CDR2 as SQIVND (reference sequence). The CDR3 consists of 14 residues. V was clipped by 3 bases and J by 7 bases, with 15 bases between them. The CDR3 loop reads CASSIGSPRGTQYF. The CDR3 DNA sequence: TGTGCCAGTAGTATTGGGAGCCCCCGGGGGACCCAGTACTTC.

The rearrangement uses TRBV6-6 and TRBJ2-6, with 8 bases fitting TRBD1. V was pared by 2 bases and J by 3 bases, with 0 bases of the junction left unmatched. The CDR3 is 15 residues long. Germline values: CDR1 MNHNY, CDR2 SVGAGI (reference sequence). CDR3: CASSYGTGGANVLTF. Written as DNA, the CDR3 is TGTGCCAGCAGTTACGGGACAGGTGGGGCCAACGTCCTGACTTTC.

This chain joins TRBV5-1 and TRBJ2-7; 8 bases line up with TRBD1. CDR3 length: 13 residues. The V segment lost 4 bases and the J segment 3 bases; nucleotides outside the gene matches: 3. Germline V CDR1 and CDR2: SGHRS, YFSETQ. The CDR3 here is CASSLDRGYEQYV. DNA of the CDR3: TGCGCCAGCAGCCTTGACAGGGGCTACGAGCAGTACGTC.

The V gene is TRBV18, the J gene TRBJ2-3, with D unresolved. The CDR3 covers 15 residues. In germline, CDR1 is KGHSH, CDR2 LQKENI. The V end was cut by 0 bases, the J end by 0 bases, with 7 bases between. The CDR3 coding sequence is TGTGCCAGCTCACCACCAACAGCAAGCACAGATACGCAGTATTTT. Translation gives CASSPPTASTDTQYF.

The V gene is TRBV12-3 or TRBV12-4, the J gene TRBJ1-5; D ambiguous. This CDR3 has 11 residues. The germline V and J ends were trimmed by 8 bases and 3 bases, with 5 bases remaining between them. The CDR3 here is CASGPNQPQHF. The DNA for the CDR3 is TGTGCCAGCGGGCCCAATCAGCCCCAGCATTTT.

This clone was counted once. The V call is TRBV2, the J call TRBJ1-2; tentatively, D is TRBD1 (6 bases). CDR1 SNHLY and CDR2 FYNNEI come from the germline V gene. Trimming stripped 7 bases from V and 2 bases from J, with 14 bases between. The CDR3 totals 14 residues. CDR3 nucleotide sequence: TGTGCCAGCACCGAACAGGGAACCAACTATGGCTACACCTTC. This translates into CASTEQGTNYGYTF. Together with reference TRBV2 and TRBJ1-2, the CDR3 gives the full variable domain: EPEVTQTPSHQVTQMGQEVILRCVPISNHLYFYWYRQILGQKVEFLVSFYNNEISEKSEIFDDQFSVERPDGSNFTLKIRSTKLEDSAMYFCASTEQGTNYGYTFGSGTRLTVV.